This T cell receptor (beta chain) was observed in a study of blood T cells in healthy people across ages. The CDR3 has 15 residues. Trimming shortened V by 1 base and J by 3 bases, and 9 bases separated the two germline ends. Germline lookup yields CDR1 MDHEN and CDR2 SYDVKM. Alongside a J-beta primer mix, a sample-barcoded 5' primer served in a second PCR lasting about 6 to 12 cycles. TCRdb analysed the 5' RACE reads with MiXCR anew, one entry per CDR3 protein. The profile shows 600,000 to 800,000 distinct CDR3 sequences, about 21% of them singletons. Donor samples were obtained from healthy Caucasian individuals from Russia, aged 6 to 90. Researchers isolated at least 7 million PBMCs per sample. Total RNA amounts of at least 6 micrograms were extracted per sample.

The sequenced material came from blood. V gene TRBV28 combines with J gene TRBJ2-2; maybe TRBD1 (6 bases). The TCR was taken from a man aged 65-85 years in good health. CDR3 sequence: CASSLSGQHTGELFF. DNA for the CDR3: TGTGCCAGCAGTTTATCTGGACAGCACACCGGGGAGCTGTTTTTT.